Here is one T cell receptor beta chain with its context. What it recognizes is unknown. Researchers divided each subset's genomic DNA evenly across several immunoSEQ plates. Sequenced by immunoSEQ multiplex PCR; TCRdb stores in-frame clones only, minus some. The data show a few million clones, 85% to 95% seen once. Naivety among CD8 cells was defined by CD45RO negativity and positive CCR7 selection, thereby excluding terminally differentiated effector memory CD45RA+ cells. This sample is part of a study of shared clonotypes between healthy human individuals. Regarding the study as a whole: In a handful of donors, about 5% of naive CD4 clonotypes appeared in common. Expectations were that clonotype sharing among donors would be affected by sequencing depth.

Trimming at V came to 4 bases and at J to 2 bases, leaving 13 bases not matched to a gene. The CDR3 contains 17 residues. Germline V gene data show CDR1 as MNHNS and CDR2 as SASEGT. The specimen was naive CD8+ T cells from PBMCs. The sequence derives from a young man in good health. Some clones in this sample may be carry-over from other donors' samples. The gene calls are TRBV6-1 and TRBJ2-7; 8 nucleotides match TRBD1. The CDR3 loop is CASSAFFRGRLPYEQYF. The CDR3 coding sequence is TGTGCCAGCAGTGCCTTTTTCAGGGGGCGCCTCCCCTACGAGCAGTACTTC.